This T cell receptor beta chain was profiled in a study of blood T cell repertoires in COVID-19. This clone came up once. Germline is not matched at one junction end, which may reflect a read error. Only in-frame clones appear in the TCRdb table, and some are missing; sequencing was by immunoSEQ multiplex PCR. The sample lists about 130,000 clones, over 70% occurring once. The CDR3 has 16 residues. CDR1 and CDR2 from the germline V gene are SSHAT and FNYEAQ (reference sequence). The chain couples TRBV7-7 to TRBJ2-1, with TRBD2 matching 9 bases. The TCR sequence derives from a man older than 75 with acute or convalescent COVID-19. Sample: peripheral blood. This chain's CDR3 is CASSQGLATFVNEQFF. The CDR3 nucleotides are TGTGCTAGCAGCCAGGGACTAGCCACCTTCGTCAATGAGCAGTTCTTC.